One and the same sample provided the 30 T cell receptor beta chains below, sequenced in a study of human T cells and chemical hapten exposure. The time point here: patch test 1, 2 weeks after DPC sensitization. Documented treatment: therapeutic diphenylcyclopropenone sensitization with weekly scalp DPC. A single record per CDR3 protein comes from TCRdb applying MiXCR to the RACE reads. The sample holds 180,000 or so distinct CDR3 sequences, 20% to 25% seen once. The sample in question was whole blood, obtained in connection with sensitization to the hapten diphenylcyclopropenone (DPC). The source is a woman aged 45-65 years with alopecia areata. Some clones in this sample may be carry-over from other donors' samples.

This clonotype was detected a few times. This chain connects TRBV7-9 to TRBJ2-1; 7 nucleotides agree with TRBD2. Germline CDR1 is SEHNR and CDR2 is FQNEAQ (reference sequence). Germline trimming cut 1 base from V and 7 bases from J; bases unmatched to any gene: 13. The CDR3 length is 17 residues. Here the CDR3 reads CASSLGLVEREGNEQFF. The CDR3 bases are TGTGCCAGCAGCTTAGGGCTCGTCGAGCGGGAAGGAAATGAGCAGTTCTTC.

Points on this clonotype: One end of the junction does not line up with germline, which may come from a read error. The CDR3 region is CASSRSGSTETQYF. The CDR3, as DNA: TGTGCCAGCAGTCGAAGCGGGAGCACAGAAACGCAGTATTTT. The chain is built from TRBV12-3 or TRBV12-4 and TRBJ2-3; 8 bases match TRBD2. The CDR3 covers 14 residues.

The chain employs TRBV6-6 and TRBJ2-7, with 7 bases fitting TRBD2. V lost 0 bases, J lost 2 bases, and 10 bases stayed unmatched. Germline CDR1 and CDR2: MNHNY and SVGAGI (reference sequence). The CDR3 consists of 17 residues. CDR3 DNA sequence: TGTGCCAGCAGTTACTCGAACCGAATAGCGGGTGCCTACGAGCAGTACTTC. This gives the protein CASSYSNRIAGAYEQYF.

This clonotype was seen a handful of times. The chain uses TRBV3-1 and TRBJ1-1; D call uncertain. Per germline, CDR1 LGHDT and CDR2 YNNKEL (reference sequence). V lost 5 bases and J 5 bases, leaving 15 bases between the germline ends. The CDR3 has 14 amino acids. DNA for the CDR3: TGTGCCAGCAGCTCACGGGAGCGTATGACTGAAGCTTTCTTT. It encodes CASSSRERMTEAFF.

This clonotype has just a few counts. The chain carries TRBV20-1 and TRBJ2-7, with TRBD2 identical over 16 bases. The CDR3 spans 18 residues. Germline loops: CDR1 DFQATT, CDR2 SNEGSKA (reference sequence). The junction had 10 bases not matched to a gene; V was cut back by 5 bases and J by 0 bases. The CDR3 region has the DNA TGCAGTGCTGGATTTGCGGGACTAGCGGGAGGGAGCTCCTACGAGCAGTACTTC. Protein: CSAGFAGLAGGSSYEQYF.

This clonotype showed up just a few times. The CDR3 bases are TGTGCCAGCACCAACTCCGGGGCAAACACCGGGGAGCTGTTTTTT. Its protein product is CASTNSGANTGELFF. The rearrangement joins TRBV6-5 to TRBJ2-2, with D perhaps given as TRBD1 or TRBD2 (5 bases each). V was cut by 7 bases and J by 2 bases, with 14 bases left in between. The germline V gene encodes CDR1 MNHEY and CDR2 SVGAGI. The CDR3 covers 15 residues.

CDR3 sequence: CASSLLRTGVYEQYF. DNA for the CDR3: TGTGCCAGCAGCCTATTAAGGACAGGAGTATACGAGCAGTACTTC. The V call is TRBV27, the J call TRBJ2-7; 7 nucleotides agree with TRBD1. The V segment lost 6 bases and the J segment 4 bases; nucleotides outside the gene matches: 12. In germline, CDR1 is MNHEY, CDR2 SMNVEV (reference sequence). The CDR3 extends over 15 amino acids.

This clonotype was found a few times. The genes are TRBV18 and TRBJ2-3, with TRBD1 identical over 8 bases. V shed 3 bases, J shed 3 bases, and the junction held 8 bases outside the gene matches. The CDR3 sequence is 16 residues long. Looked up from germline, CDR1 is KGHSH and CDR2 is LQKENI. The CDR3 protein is CASSPRTGSGTDTQYF. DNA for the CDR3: TGTGCCAGCTCACCGCGGACAGGGAGTGGAACAGATACGCAGTATTTT. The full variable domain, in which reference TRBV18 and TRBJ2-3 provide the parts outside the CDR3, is NAGVMQNPRHLVRRRGQEARLRCSPMKGHSHVYWYRQLPEEGLKFMVYLQKENIIDESGMPKERFSAEFPKEGPSILRIQQVVRGDSAAYFCASSPRTGSGTDTQYFGPGTRLTVL.

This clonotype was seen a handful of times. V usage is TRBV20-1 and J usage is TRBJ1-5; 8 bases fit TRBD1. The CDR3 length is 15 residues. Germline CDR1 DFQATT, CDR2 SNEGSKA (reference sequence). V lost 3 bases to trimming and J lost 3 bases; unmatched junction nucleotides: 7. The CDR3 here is CSARDRVWDNQPQHF. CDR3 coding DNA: TGCAGTGCTAGGGACAGGGTTTGGGACAATCAGCCCCAGCATTTT.

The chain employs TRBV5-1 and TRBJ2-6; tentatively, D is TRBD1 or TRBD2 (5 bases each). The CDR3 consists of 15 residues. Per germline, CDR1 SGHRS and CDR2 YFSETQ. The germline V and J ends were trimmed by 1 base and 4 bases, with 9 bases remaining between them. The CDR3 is CASSLLGTGANVLTF. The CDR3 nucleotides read TGCGCCAGCAGCTTGCTGGGGACCGGGGCCAACGTCCTGACTTTC.

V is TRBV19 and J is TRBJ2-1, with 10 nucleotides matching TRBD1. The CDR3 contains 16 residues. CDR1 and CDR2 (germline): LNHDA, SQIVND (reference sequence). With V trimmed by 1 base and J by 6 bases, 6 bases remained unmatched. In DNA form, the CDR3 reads TGTGCCAGTAGTATAGGAGGGACAGGGGCTTTCAATGAGCAGTTCTTC. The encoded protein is CASSIGGTGAFNEQFF. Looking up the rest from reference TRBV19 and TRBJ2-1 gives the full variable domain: DGGITQSPKYLFRKEGQNVTLSCEQNLNHDAMYWYRQDPGQGLRLIYYSQIVNDFQKGDIAEGYSVSREKKESFPLTVTSAQKNPTAFYLCASSIGGTGAFNEQFFGPGTRLTVL.

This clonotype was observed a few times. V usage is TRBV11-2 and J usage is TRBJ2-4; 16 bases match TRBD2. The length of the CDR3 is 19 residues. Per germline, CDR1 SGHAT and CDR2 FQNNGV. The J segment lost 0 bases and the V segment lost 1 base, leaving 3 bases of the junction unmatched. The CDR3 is CASSLVGLAGGIAKNIQYF. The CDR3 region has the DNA TGTGCCAGCAGCTTAGTGGGACTAGCGGGAGGGATAGCCAAAAACATTCAGTACTTC.

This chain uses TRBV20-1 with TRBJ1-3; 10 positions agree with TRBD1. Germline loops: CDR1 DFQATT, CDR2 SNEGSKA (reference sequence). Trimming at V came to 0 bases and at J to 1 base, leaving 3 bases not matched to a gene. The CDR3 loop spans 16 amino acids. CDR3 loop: CSARERDRGSGNTIYF. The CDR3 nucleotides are TGCAGTGCTAGAGAGAGGGACAGGGGATCTGGAAACACCATATATTTT.

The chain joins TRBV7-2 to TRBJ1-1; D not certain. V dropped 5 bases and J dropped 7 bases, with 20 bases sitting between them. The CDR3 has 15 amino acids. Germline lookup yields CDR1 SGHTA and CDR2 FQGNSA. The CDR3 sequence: CASSPSWTGFSEAFF. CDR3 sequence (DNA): TGTGCCAGCAGCCCATCCTGGACGGGGTTCAGTGAAGCTTTCTTT.

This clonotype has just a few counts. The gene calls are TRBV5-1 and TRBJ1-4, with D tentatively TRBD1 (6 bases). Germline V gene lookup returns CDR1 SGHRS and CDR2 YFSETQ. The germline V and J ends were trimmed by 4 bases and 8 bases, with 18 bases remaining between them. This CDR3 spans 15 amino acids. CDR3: CASSRQQGSEEKLFF. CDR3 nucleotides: TGCGCCAGCAGCCGCCAACAGGGTTCGGAAGAAAAACTGTTTTTT.

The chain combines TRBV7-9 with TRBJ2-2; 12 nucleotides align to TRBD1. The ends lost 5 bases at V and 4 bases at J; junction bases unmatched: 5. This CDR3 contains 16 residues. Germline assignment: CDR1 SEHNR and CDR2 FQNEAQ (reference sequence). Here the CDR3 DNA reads TGTGCCAGCAGCCTCCCGGGACAGGGGGCCACCGGGGAGCTGTTTTTT. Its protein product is CASSLPGQGATGELFF.

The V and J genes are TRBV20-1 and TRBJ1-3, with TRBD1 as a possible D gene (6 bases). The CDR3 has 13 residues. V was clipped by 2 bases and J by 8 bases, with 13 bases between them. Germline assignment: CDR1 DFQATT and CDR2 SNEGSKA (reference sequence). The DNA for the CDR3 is TGCAGTGCTAGATTAGGGGGTCGTGACACCATATATTTT. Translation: CSARLGGRDTIYF.

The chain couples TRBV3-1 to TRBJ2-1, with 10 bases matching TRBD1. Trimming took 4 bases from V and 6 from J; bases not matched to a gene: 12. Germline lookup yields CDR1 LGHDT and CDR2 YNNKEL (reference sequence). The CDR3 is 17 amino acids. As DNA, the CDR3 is TGTGCCAGCAGCCTTTCAGCGACAGGGGGCTATGTCAATGAGCAGTTCTTC. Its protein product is CASSLSATGGYVNEQFF.

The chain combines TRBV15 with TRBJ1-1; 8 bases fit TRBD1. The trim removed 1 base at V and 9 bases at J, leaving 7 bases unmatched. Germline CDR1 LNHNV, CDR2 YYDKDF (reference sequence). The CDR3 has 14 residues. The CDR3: CATSRVDRGPQAFF. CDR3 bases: TGTGCCACCAGCAGAGTTGACAGGGGTCCGCAAGCTTTCTTT. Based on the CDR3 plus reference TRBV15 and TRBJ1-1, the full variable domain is DAMVIQNPRYQVTQFGKPVTLSCSQTLNHNVMYWYQQKSSQAPKLLFHYYDKDFNNEADTPDNFQSRRPNTSFCFLDIRSPGLGDTAMYLCATSRVDRGPQAFFGQGTRLTVV.

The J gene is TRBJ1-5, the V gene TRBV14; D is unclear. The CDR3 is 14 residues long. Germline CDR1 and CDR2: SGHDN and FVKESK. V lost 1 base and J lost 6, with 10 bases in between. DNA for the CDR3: TGTGCCAGCAGCCAAGGAGGATCAGGTCAGCCCCAGCATTTT. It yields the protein CASSQGGSGQPQHF.

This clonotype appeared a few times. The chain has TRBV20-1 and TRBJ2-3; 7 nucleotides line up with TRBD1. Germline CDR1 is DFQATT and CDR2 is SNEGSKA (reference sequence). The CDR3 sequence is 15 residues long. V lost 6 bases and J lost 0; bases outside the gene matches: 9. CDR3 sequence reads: CSAVGTDPSTDTQYF. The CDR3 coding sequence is TGCAGTGCCGTTGGGACAGATCCTAGCACAGATACGCAGTATTTT.

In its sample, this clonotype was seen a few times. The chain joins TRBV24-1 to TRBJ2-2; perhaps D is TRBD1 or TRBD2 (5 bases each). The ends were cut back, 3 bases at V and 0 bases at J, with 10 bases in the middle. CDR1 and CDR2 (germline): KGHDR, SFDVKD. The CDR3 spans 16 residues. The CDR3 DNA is TGTGCCACCAGTGATCCGGGACCGTCGAACACCGGGGAGCTGTTTTTT. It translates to CATSDPGPSNTGELFF.

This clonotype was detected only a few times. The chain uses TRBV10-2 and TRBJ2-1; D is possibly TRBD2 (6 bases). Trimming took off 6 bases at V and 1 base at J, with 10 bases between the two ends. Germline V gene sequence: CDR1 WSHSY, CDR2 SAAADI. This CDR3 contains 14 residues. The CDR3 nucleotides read TGCGCCAGCAGGGTTAGCGGTTCCTACAATGAGCAGTTCTTC. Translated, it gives CASRVSGSYNEQFF.

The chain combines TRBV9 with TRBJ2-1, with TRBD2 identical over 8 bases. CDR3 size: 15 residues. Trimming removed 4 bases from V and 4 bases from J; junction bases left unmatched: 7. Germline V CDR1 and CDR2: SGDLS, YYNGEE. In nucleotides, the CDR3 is TGTGCCAGCAGCAGAAGCGGGGGAGGTTACAATGAGCAGTTCTTC. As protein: CASSRSGGGYNEQFF.

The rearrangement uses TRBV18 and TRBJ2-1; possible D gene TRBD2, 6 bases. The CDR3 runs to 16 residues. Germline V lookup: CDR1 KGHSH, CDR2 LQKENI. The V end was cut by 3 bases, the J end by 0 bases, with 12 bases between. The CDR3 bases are TGTGCCAGCTCACCTACTAGCCCGAGCTCCTACAATGAGCAGTTCTTC. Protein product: CASSPTSPSSYNEQFF.

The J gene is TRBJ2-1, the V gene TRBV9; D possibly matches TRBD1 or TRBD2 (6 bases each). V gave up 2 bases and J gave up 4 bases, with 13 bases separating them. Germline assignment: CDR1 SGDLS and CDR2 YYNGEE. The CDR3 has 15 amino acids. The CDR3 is CASSVGGGGYNEQFF. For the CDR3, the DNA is TGTGCCAGCAGCGTGGGCGGAGGGGGGTACAATGAGCAGTTCTTC.

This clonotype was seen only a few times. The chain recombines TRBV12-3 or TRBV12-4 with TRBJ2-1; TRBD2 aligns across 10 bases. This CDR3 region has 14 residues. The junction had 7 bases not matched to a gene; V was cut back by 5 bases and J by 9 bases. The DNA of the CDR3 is TGTGCCAGCAGTCTGAGCGGGAGGGGGGGTGAGCAGTTCTTC. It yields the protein CASSLSGRGGEQFF.

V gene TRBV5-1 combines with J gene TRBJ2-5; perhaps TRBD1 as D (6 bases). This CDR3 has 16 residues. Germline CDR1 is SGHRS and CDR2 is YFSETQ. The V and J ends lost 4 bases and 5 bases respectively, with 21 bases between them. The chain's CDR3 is CASSLGPSGAAETQYF. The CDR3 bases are TGCGCCAGCAGCCTCGGCCCTTCAGGGGCGGCCGAGACCCAGTACTTC.

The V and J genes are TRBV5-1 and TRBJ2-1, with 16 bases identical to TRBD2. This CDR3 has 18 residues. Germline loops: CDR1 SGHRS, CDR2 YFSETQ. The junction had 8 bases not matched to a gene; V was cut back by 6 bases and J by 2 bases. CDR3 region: CASTRGLAGGSTYNEQFF. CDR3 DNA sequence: TGCGCCAGCACCCGGGGACTAGCGGGAGGGTCGACCTACAATGAGCAGTTCTTC.

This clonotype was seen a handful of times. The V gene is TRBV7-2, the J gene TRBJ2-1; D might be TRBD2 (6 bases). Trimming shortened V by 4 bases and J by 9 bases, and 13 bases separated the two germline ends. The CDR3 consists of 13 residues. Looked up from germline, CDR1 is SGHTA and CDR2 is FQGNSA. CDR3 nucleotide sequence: TGTGCCAGCAGCTGGGGACTTCGAGGTGAGCAGTTCTTC. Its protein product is CASSWGLRGEQFF. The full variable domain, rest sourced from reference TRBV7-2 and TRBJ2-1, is GAGVSQSPSNKVTEKGKDVELRCDPISGHTALYWYRQSLGQGLEFLIYFQGNSAPDKSGLPSDRFSAERTGGSVSTLTIQRTQQEDSAVYLCASSWGLRGEQFFGPGTRLTVL.